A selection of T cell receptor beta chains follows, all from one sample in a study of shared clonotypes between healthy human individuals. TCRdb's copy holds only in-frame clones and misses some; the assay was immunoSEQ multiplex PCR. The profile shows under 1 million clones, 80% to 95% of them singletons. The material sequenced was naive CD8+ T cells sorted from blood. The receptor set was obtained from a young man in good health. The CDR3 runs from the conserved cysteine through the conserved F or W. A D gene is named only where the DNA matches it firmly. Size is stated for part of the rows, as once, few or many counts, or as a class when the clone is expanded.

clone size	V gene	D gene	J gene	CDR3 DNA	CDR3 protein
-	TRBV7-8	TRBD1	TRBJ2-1	TGTGCCAGCAGCTTAGGGGGGACAGGGAGTTTGAGTGAGCAGTTCTTC	CASSLGGTGSLSEQFF
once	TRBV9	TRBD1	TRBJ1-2	TGTGCCAGCAGCGCCTCCGGGACAGGGGCCCCTAACTATGGCTACACCTTC	CASSASGTGAPNYGYTF
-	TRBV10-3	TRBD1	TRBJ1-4	TGTGCCATCAGTGAGTCAGGGGGCTCTAATGAAAAACTGTTTTTT	CAISESGGSNEKLFF
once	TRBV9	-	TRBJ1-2	TGTGCCAGCAGCAAACAGGAGTCTGGCTACACCTTC	CASSKQESGYTF
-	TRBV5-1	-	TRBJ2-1	TGCGCCAGCAGCTTTAGGGTACCCGATGAGCAGTTCTTC	CASSFRVPDEQFF
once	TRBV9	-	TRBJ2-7	TGTGCCAGCAGCGCAGGGGGGACCTACTACGAGCAGTACTTC	CASSAGGTYYEQYF
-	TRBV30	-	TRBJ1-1	TGTGCCTGGAGCGCCTGGCTTATCCTGGGAGAAATGAACACTGAAGCTTTCTTT	CAWSAWLILGEMNTEAFF
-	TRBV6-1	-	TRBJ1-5	TGTGCCAGCAGTGAAGATCCGGATAGCAATCAGCCCCAGCATTTT	CASSEDPDSNQPQHF
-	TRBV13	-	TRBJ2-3	TGTGCCAGCAGCTTGGACCGATGGGGAGGTACGCAGTATTTT	CASSLDRWGGTQYF
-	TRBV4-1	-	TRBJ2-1	TGCGCCAGTCACCTTTCGATGGCCGGAGCGGGTGAGCAGTTCTTC	CASHLSMAGAGEQFF
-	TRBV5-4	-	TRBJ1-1	TGTGCCAGCAGTATAGGGGGCACTGAAGCTTTCTTT	CASSIGGTEAFF
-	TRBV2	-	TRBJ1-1	TGTGCCAGCACCTCGGACATTTCGAACACTGAAGCTTTCTTT	CASTSDISNTEAFF
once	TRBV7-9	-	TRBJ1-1	TGTGCCAGCAGCTTAGCGTCACCTGAAGCTTTCTTT	CASSLASPEAFF
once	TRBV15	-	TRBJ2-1	TGTGCCACCAGCAGAGATCGGAGTTTACCCTACAATGAGCAGTTCTTC	CATSRDRSLPYNEQFF
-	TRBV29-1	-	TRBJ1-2	TGCAGCGTCGCCGACAGAGTCTATGGCTACACCTTC	CSVADRVYGYTF
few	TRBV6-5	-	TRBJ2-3	TGTGCCAGCAGTTACTCGGACAGCGCAGATACGCAGTATTTT	CASSYSDSADTQYF